Below, 3 T cell receptor beta chains from the same sample are listed, as sequenced in a study of CD8 T cells in ankylosing spondylitis. Study observations and caveats: It appeared that ankylosing spondylitis blood was characterized by a TCR beta motif of about eight highly homologous variants.

TCRdb used MiXCR to reprocess the 5' RACE reads, holding one entry per CDR3 protein. The sample has under 550,000 distinct CDR3 sequences, roughly a quarter seen once. Their antigen targets remain unknown. Sequencing was done on a sample of blood, either unsorted or a sorted T cell fraction (not recorded which). The receptors were sampled from a male donor with ankylosing spondylitis.

The chain is built from TRBV6-1 and TRBJ1-2; tentative D call: TRBD1 (5 bases). Trimming stripped 2 bases from V and 4 bases from J, with 11 bases between. The CDR3 runs 14 residues. The germline V gene has CDR1 MNHNS and CDR2 SASEGT. This CDR3 is CASSERDAIYGYTF. DNA for the CDR3: TGTGCCAGCAGTGAACGGGACGCTATCTATGGCTACACCTTC.

This clonotype has only a few counts. V gene TRBV5-1 combines with J gene TRBJ2-1; D is possibly TRBD2 (5 bases). V was shortened by 3 bases and J by 0 bases, with 13 bases between the two germline ends. CDR1 SGHRS and CDR2 YFSETQ come from the germline V gene. This CDR3 contains 16 residues. CDR3 protein: CASSSLDLSSYNEQFF. The CDR3 DNA follows: TGCGCCAGCAGCTCATTGGACTTAAGCTCCTACAATGAGCAGTTCTTC.

The chain employs TRBV20-1 and TRBJ1-1; 7 bases line up with TRBD1. CDR3 length equals 14 residues. Trimming took 2 bases from V and 3 from J; bases not matched to a gene: 6. The germline V gene has CDR1 DFQATT and CDR2 SNEGSKA (reference sequence). The CDR3, as DNA: TGCAGTGCTAGACCCTCAGGGGGTTACACTGAAGCTTTCTTT. This codes for CSARPSGGYTEAFF.